This T cell receptor (beta chain) is from a study of cytomegalovirus exposure and HLA in healthy donors. Clones were sequenced by immunoSEQ multiplex PCR, and TCRdb holds only the in-frame ones, with some missing. The sample lists some 190,000 clones, 86% occurring once. Trimming stripped 6 bases from V and 1 base from J, with 9 bases between. The length of the CDR3 is 13 residues. CDR1 and CDR2 from the germline V gene are PRHDT and FYEKMQ (reference sequence). The chain links TRBV13 to TRBJ1-2, with D uncertain. This receptor was obtained from a man aged 25-40 years in good health and CMV-seropositive. Input material: PBMCs. The CDR3 spells CASSVQLNYGYTF. CDR3 bases: TGTGCCAGCAGTGTTCAACTTAACTATGGCTACACCTTC.